These 5 T cell receptor beta chains originate from one sample sequenced in a study of radiation and T cells in renal cell carcinoma. Time point denoted: blood 4 weeks post-SBRT, at nephrectomy. Treatment in this sample: 15 Gy SBRT to primary tumor, nephrectomy 4 weeks later. TCRdb's table, derived via immunoSEQ multiplex PCR, lists solely in-frame clones and lacks some. The sample yields roughly 80,000 clones, roughly 80% seen once. Sequenced here: blood, sampled from a patient whose treatment included radiotherapy and nephrectomy. Every receptor here comes from a woman aged 55-69 years with renal cell carcinoma.

This clone was picked up one time. The genes are TRBV5-1 and TRBJ2-3; the D gene is possibly TRBD2 (6 bases). CDR1 and CDR2 from the germline V gene are SGHRS and YFSETQ. The CDR3 is 16 residues long. The germline V and J ends were trimmed by 0 bases and 0 bases, with 11 bases remaining between them. CDR3 DNA: TGCGCCAGCAGCTTGGGCTCGGGGGTTAGCACAGATACGCAGTATTTT. This codes for CASSLGSGVSTDTQYF. The whole variable domain, remainder taken from reference TRBV5-1 and TRBJ2-3, is KAGVTQTPRYLIKTRGQQVTLSCSPISGHRSVSWYQQTPGQGLQFLFEYFSETQRNKGNFPGRFSGRQFSNSRSEMNVSTLELGDSALYLCASSLGSGVSTDTQYFGPGTRLTVL.

V gene TRBV5-6 combines with J gene TRBJ2-2; the D gene could be TRBD1 or TRBD2 (5 bases each). Trimming shortened V by 4 bases and J by 2 bases, and 12 bases separated the two germline ends. Germline loops: CDR1 SGHDT, CDR2 YYEEEE. There are 15 residues in the CDR3. CDR3 sequence (DNA): TGTGCCAGCAGCATCGGGACGCTAAACACCGGGGAGCTGTTTTTT. Translating gives CASSIGTLNTGELFF. The variable domain in full, completed from reference TRBV5-6 and TRBJ2-2, reads DAGVTQSPTHLIKTRGQQVTLRCSPKSGHDTVSWYQQALGQGPQFIFQYYEEEERQRGNFPDRFSGHQFPNYSSELNVNALLLGDSALYLCASSIGTLNTGELFFGEGSRLTVL.

The rearrangement joins TRBV11-2 to TRBJ1-2; possibly TRBD1 for D (5 bases). Per the germline V gene, CDR1 is SGHAT and CDR2 is FQNNGV. The V end was cut by 4 bases, the J end by 5 bases, with 8 bases between. The length of the CDR3 is 12 residues. The CDR3 DNA is TGTGCCAGCAGCTCGGGGGAGTATGGCTACACCTTC. This codes for CASSSGEYGYTF. Based on the CDR3 plus reference TRBV11-2 and TRBJ1-2, the full variable domain is EAGVAQSPRYKIIEKRQSVAFWCNPISGHATLYWYQQILGQGPKLLIQFQNNGVVDDSQLPKDRFSAERLKGVDSTLKIQPAKLEDSAVYLCASSSGEYGYTFGSGTRLTVV.

The rearrangement links TRBV5-1 to TRBJ2-7; D unresolved. The CDR3 is 15 residues long. Trimming left V 0 bases short and J 2 bases short, with 12 bases between. Germline values: CDR1 SGHRS, CDR2 YFSETQ. The CDR3 region has the DNA TGCGCCAGCAGCTTGGCCCGCGCGCGCGCCTACGAGCAGTACTTC. The encoded protein is CASSLARARAYEQYF.

V and J are TRBV30 and TRBJ1-2; 7 bases line up with TRBD1. V trimming: 0 bases; J trimming: 6 bases; junction bases outside the gene matches: 10. The germline V gene encodes CDR1 GTSNPN and CDR2 SVGIG (reference sequence). CDR3 size: 15 residues. The CDR3 DNA reads TGTGCCTGGAGTGTTCCTAGACAGGGTAGGAATGGCTACACCTTC. Amino acid sequence: CAWSVPRQGRNGYTF.